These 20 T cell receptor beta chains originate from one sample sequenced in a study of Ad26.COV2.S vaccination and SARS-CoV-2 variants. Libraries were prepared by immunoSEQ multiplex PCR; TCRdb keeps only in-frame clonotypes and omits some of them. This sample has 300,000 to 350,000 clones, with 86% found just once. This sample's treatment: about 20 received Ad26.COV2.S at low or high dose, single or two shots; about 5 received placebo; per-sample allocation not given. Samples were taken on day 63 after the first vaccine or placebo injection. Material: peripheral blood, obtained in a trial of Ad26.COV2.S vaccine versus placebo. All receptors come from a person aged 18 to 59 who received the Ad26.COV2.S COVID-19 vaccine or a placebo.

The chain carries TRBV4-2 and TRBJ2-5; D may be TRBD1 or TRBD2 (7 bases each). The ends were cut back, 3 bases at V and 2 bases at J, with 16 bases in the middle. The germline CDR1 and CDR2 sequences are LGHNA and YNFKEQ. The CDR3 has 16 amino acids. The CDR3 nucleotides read TGTGCCAGCAGCCACCCCCAGGGGGGGTTACAAGAGACCCAGTACTTC. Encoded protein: CASSHPQGGLQETQYF.

The CDR3 DNA reads TGTGCCAGCAGCCAGGGGTTCCAGGGGAACTATGGCTACACCTTC. Translation gives CASSQGFQGNYGYTF. The chain uses TRBV3-1 (or the pseudogene TRBV3-2) and TRBJ1-2, with D possibly TRBD1 on 6 matching bases. From germline, CDR1 is LGHDT and CDR2 YNNKEL (reference sequence). The CDR3 loop spans 15 amino acids. Trimming pared 3 bases from V and 2 bases from J, leaving 13 bases between.

The CDR3 DNA reads as TGTGCCAGTAGTATAGAGGCGGGGCGGAATGAGCAGTTCTTC. Encoded protein: CASSIEAGRNEQFF. This sequence joins TRBV19 and TRBJ2-1; tentative D call: TRBD2 (6 bases). The germline V gene encodes CDR1 LNHDA and CDR2 SQIVND (reference sequence). The length of the CDR3 is 14 residues. Trimming took off 0 bases at V and 7 bases at J, with 10 bases between the two ends.

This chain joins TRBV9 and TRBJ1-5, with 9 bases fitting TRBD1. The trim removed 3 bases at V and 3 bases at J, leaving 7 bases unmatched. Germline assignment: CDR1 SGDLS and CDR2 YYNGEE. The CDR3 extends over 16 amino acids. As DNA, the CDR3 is TGTGCCAGCAGCGGCCCCGGGACAGGGCCCAATCAGCCCCAGCATTTT. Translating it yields CASSGPGTGPNQPQHF.

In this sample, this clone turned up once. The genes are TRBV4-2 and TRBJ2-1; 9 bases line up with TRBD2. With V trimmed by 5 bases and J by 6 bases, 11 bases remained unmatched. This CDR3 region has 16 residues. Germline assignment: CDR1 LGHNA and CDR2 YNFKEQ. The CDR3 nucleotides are TGTGCCAGCAGCGGCCCTGGTAGCGGGGGTTCCAATGAGCAGTTCTTC. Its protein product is CASSGPGSGGSNEQFF.

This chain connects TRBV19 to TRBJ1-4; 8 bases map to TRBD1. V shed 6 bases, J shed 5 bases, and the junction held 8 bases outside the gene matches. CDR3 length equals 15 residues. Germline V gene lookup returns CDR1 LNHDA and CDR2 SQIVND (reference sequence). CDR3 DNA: TGTGCCAGTAGAACGGGACAGGTCTCCAATGAAAAACTGTTTTTT. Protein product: CASRTGQVSNEKLFF.

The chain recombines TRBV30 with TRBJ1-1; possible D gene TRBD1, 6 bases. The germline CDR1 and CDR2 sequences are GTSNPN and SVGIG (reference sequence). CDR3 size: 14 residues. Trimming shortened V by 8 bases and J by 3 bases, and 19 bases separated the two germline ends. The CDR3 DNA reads TGTGCCCGACCTAACAGGGTAGGGGACACTGAAGCTTTCTTT. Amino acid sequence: CARPNRVGDTEAFF.

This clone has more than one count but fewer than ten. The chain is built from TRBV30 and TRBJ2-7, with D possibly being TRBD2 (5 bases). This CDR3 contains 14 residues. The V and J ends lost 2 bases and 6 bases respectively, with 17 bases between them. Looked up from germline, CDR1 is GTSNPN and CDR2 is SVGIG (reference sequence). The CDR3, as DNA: TGTGCCTGGAGTAAGGACTTTTCGAGGGTCGAGCAGTACTTC. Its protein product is CAWSKDFSRVEQYF. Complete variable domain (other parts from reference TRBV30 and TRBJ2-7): SQTIHQWPATLVQPVGSPLSLECTVEGTSNPNLYWYRQAAGRGLQLLFYSVGIGQISSEVPQNLSASRPQDRQFILSSKKLLLSDSGFYLCAWSKDFSRVEQYFGPGTRLTVT.

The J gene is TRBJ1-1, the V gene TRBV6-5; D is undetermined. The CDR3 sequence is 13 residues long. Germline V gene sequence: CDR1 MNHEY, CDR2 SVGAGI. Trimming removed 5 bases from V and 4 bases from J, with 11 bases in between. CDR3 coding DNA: TGTGCCAGCAGTCCCCTCGCTACCACTGAAGCTTTCTTT. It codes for CASSPLATTEAFF.

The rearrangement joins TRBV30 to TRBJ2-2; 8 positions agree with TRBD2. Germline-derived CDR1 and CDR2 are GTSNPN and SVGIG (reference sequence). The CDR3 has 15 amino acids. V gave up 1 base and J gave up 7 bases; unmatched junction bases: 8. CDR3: CAWSEGRGGIGELFF. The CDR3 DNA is TGTGCCTGGAGTGAGGGACGGGGGGGAATCGGGGAGCTGTTTTTT.

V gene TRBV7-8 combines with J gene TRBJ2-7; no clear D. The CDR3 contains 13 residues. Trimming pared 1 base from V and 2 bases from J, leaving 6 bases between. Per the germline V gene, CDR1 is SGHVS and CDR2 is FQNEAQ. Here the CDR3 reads CASSLVAAYEQYF. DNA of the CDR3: TGTGCCAGCAGCTTAGTTGCGGCCTACGAGCAGTACTTC.

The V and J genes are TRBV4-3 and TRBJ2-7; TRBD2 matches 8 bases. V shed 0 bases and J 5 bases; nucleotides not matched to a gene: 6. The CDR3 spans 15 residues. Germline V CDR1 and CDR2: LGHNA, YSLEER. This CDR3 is CASSQDNRGGNEQYF. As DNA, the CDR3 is TGCGCCAGCAGCCAAGACAACCGGGGGGGCAACGAGCAGTACTTC.

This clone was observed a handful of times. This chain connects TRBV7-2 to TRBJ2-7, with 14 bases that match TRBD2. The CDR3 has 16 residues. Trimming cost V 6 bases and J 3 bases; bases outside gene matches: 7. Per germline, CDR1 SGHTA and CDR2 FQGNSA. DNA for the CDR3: TGTGCCAGCAGGGTAGGCGGACTAGCGGGGGGCTACGAGCAGTACTTC. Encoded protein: CASRVGGLAGGYEQYF.

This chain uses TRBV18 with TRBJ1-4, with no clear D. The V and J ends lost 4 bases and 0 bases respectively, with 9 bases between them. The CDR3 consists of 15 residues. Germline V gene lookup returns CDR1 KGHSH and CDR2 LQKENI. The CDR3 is CASSLTVATNEKLFF. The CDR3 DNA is TGTGCCAGCTCACTCACGGTTGCAACTAATGAAAAACTGTTTTTT. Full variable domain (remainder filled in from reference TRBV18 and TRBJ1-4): NAGVMQNPRHLVRRRGQEARLRCSPMKGHSHVYWYRQLPEEGLKFMVYLQKENIIDESGMPKERFSAEFPKEGPSILRIQQVVRGDSAAYFCASSLTVATNEKLFFGSGTQLSVL.

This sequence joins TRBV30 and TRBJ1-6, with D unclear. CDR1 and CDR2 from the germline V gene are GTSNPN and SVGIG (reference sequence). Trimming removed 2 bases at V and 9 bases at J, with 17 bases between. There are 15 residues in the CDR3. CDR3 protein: CAWSKNKAGSSPLHF. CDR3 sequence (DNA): TGTGCCTGGAGTAAGAACAAGGCAGGCAGTTCACCCCTCCACTTT.

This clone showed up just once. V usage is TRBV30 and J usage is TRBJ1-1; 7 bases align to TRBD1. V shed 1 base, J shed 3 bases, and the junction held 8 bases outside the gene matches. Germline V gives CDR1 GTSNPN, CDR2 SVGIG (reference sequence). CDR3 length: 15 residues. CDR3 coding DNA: TGTGCCTGGAGTGGGGGAGACAGGGTGTACACTGAAGCTTTCTTT. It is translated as CAWSGGDRVYTEAFF.

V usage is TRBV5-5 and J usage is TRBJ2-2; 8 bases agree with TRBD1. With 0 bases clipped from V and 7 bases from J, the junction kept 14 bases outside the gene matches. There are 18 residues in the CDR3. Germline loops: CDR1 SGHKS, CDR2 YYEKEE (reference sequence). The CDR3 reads CASSLVYRTGYRGGELFF. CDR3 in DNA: TGTGCCAGCAGCTTGGTTTATAGGACAGGGTATCGTGGCGGGGAGCTGTTTTTT.

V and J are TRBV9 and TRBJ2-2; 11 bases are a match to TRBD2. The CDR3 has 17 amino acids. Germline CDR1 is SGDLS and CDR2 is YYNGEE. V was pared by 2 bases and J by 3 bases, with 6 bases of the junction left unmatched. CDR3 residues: CASSVSGGALDTGELFF. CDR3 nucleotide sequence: TGTGCCAGCAGCGTTAGCGGGGGGGCCCTGGACACCGGGGAGCTGTTTTTT.

The CDR3 nucleotides are TGCGCCAGCAAGAAGGATACGAACACCGGGGAGCTGTTTTTT. It codes for CASKKDTNTGELFF. The rearrangement uses TRBV10-2 and TRBJ2-2, with D hard to call. This CDR3 has 14 residues. Trimming removed 7 bases at V and 0 bases at J, with 9 bases between. CDR1 is WSHSY and CDR2 is SAAADI in the germline V gene.

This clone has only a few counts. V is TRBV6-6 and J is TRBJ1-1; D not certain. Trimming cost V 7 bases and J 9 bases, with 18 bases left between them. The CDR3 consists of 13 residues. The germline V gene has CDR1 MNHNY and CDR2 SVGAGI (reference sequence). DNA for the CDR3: TGTGCCAGCACCCCCGCGCCCATGCCCAAAGCTTTCTTT. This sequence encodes CASTPAPMPKAFF.